Following are 31 T cell receptor beta chains from one sample sequenced in a study of cytomegalovirus exposure and HLA in healthy donors. Sequencing was performed with immunoSEQ multiplex PCR; in TCRdb, only in-frame clones are kept and a portion is missing. This table holds about 280,000 clones, more than 75% found once. Sequencing was done on a sample of PBMCs. Receptors were obtained from a woman between 18 and 29 years old in good health and CMV-seronegative.

J is TRBJ1-6 and V is TRBV4-2; D possibly corresponds to TRBD1 (6 bases). In germline, CDR1 is LGHNA, CDR2 YNFKEQ. The V end lost 4 bases, the J end lost 7 bases, and 14 bases lay between the germline ends. This CDR3 has 15 residues. The CDR3 nucleotides are TGTGCCAGCAGCCCCGGACGGACAGTAAATTCACCCCTCCACTTT. This translates into CASSPGRTVNSPLHF.

This clone was seen just once. This sequence joins TRBV28 and TRBJ1-2, with TRBD1 matching 8 bases. Looked up from germline, CDR1 is MDHEN and CDR2 is SYDVKM. J lost 5 bases, V lost 6 bases, and 8 bases had no gene match. The CDR3 is 14 amino acids. The CDR3: CASRPGQGSYGYTF. CDR3 nucleotide sequence: TGTGCCAGCAGGCCCGGACAGGGTAGTTATGGCTACACCTTC.

This clone showed up just once. The genes are TRBV27 and TRBJ2-4, with a tentative D call TRBD2 (6 bases). Germline CDR1 reads MNHEY; CDR2 reads SMNVEV (reference sequence). V was pared by 3 bases and J by 2 bases, with 17 bases between. This CDR3 spans 17 amino acids. The CDR3 sequence: CASSLTTRGVTKNIQYF. As DNA, the CDR3 is TGTGCCAGCAGTTTGACGACTAGGGGAGTAACCAAAAACATTCAGTACTTC.

V usage is TRBV28 and J usage is TRBJ2-7; 7 bases line up with TRBD2. Trimming cost V 6 bases and J 9 bases; bases outside gene matches: 17. This CDR3 comprises 15 residues. Germline CDR1 and CDR2: MDHEN and SYDVKM. CDR3 in DNA: TGTGCCAGCAGCAAACTAGCGCTCCTATTGTTTGGGCAGTACTTC. Translation: CASSKLALLLFGQYF.

The chain links TRBV30 to TRBJ1-4; D gene uncertain. V shed 3 bases and J shed 8 bases, with 13 bases lying between them. Germline V gives CDR1 GTSNPN, CDR2 SVGIG (reference sequence). This CDR3 is 13 amino acids long. The CDR3 coding sequence is TGTGCCTGGAGCCCTTATCGAGGGGAAAAACTGTTTTTT. It encodes CAWSPYRGEKLFF.

CDR3 in amino acids: CASKGQGMNTEAFF. The CDR3, as DNA: TGCGCCAGCAAAGGACAGGGAATGAACACTGAAGCTTTCTTT. The chain employs TRBV5-1 and TRBJ1-1, with 8 bases that match TRBD1. J was trimmed by 0 bases and V by 6 bases; bases with no gene match: 4. The CDR3 sequence is 14 residues long. Looked up from germline, CDR1 is SGHRS and CDR2 is YFSETQ.

The V and J genes are TRBV27 and TRBJ2-2, with TRBD1 identical over 10 bases. Germline V gives CDR1 MNHEY, CDR2 SMNVEV (reference sequence). This CDR3 spans 18 amino acids. J gave up 6 bases and V 0 bases, and 10 bases lay outside the gene matches. The CDR3 coding sequence is TGTGCCAGCAGTTTATCGGGACAGGGGTTTATCTTGCCCGGGGAGCTGTTTTTT. Protein: CASSLSGQGFILPGELFF.

This chain connects TRBV12-5 to TRBJ2-7, with 7 bases fitting TRBD1. This CDR3 has 16 amino acids. Germline trimming cut 1 base from V and 3 bases from J; bases unmatched to any gene: 9. Germline CDR1 is LGHNT and CDR2 is FRNRAP. The CDR3 protein is CASGLATGQWVYEQYF. The DNA of the CDR3 is TGTGCTAGTGGTTTGGCCACGGGACAGTGGGTCTACGAGCAGTACTTC.

The CDR3 protein is CASSGGGRTDTQYF. CDR3 coding DNA: TGTGCCAGTTCGGGGGGCGGGAGAACAGATACGCAGTATTTT. The V call is TRBV9, the J call TRBJ2-3; a weak D match, TRBD2 (7 bases). Trimming stripped 8 bases from V and 3 bases from J, with 16 bases between. Germline V CDR1 and CDR2: SGDLS, YYNGEE. This CDR3 comprises 14 residues.

This clone occurred once. This sequence joins TRBV2 and TRBJ2-7; 10 bases match TRBD2. The CDR3 length is 14 residues. Unmatched junction bases numbered 9, after V lost 6 bases and J lost 7 bases. CDR1 and CDR2 from the germline V gene are SNHLY and FYNNEI. The CDR3 coding sequence is TGTGCCAGCAGAGAACTAGCGGGGCCAGGAGAGCAGTACTTC. Translated, it gives CASRELAGPGEQYF. Supplemented by reference TRBV2 and TRBJ2-7, the full variable domain reads EPEVTQTPSHQVTQMGQEVILRCVPISNHLYFYWYRQILGQKVEFLVSFYNNEISEKSEIFDDQFSVERPDGSNFTLKIRSTKLEDSAMYFCASRELAGPGEQYFGPGTRLTVT.

This chain connects TRBV27 to TRBJ2-1; a possible D gene is TRBD2 (5 bases). The CDR3 has 14 residues. The germline gives CDR1 MNHEY, CDR2 SMNVEV (reference sequence). V was trimmed by 3 bases and J by 4 bases, leaving 10 bases between them. The CDR3 nucleotides read TGTGCCAGCAGTTTGACGGGAATTTACAATGAGCAGTTCTTC. It codes for CASSLTGIYNEQFF.

The rearrangement uses TRBV12-1 and TRBJ1-1. TRBV12-1 is termed a pseudogene. The CDR3 length is 15 residues. The CDR3 nucleotides read TGTGCCAGCAGCCGCGGGAGATTTCCGGCCACTGAAGCTTTCTTT. As protein: CASSRGRFPATEAFF.

This clone was seen a handful of times. CDR3 coding DNA: TGTGCCAGTACCATGACTAGCGGCTCCCAAGAGACCCAGTACTTC. As protein: CASTMTSGSQETQYF. This chain joins TRBV19 and TRBJ2-5; 9 bases fit TRBD2. V lost 7 bases and J lost 1; bases outside the gene matches: 7. Germline loops: CDR1 LNHDA, CDR2 SQIVND (reference sequence). This CDR3 has 15 residues.

The chain links TRBV5-1 to TRBJ2-1; 7 nucleotides align to TRBD2. CDR1 is SGHRS and CDR2 is YFSETQ in the germline V gene. The CDR3 length is 15 residues. V shed 6 bases and J 0 bases; nucleotides not matched to a gene: 6. This chain's CDR3 is CASKTGGSSYNEQFF. For the CDR3, the DNA is TGCGCCAGCAAGACGGGAGGAAGCTCCTACAATGAGCAGTTCTTC.

The chain is built from TRBV9 and TRBJ1-5, with D possibly matching TRBD1 (6 bases). The CDR3 extends over 13 amino acids. The V end was cut by 4 bases, the J end by 7 bases, with 12 bases between. Germline CDR1 reads SGDLS; CDR2 reads YYNGEE. The CDR3 reads CASSPSGGQPQHF. CDR3 nucleotide sequence: TGTGCCAGCAGCCCTAGTGGGGGCCAGCCCCAGCATTTT.

This clone showed up just once. This chain links TRBV5-4 with TRBJ1-2, with TRBD1 as a possible D gene (6 bases). This CDR3 contains 15 residues. Trimming left V 2 bases short and J 0 bases short, with 11 bases between. Per germline, CDR1 SGHNT and CDR2 YYREEE (reference sequence). CDR3 residues: CASSLQGKANYGYTF. The CDR3 DNA reads as TGTGCCAGCAGCTTACAGGGAAAAGCTAACTATGGCTACACCTTC. Drawing the rest from reference TRBV5-4 and TRBJ1-2, the complete variable domain is ETGVTQSPTHLIKTRGQQVTLRCSSQSGHNTVSWYQQALGQGPQFIFQYYREEENGRGNFPPRFSGLQFPNYSSELNVNALELDDSALYLCASSLQGKANYGYTFGSGTRLTVV.

A few counts support this clone. J is TRBJ1-4 and V is TRBV4-1, with D maybe TRBD1 (5 bases). Per germline, CDR1 MGHRA and CDR2 YSYEKL. This CDR3 spans 13 amino acids. V lost 3 bases to trimming and J lost 8 bases, with 10 bases between them. CDR3 residues: CASSHRDAEKLFF. The CDR3 DNA sequence: TGCGCCAGCAGCCACAGGGATGCAGAAAAACTGTTTTTT.

V gene TRBV6-5 combines with J gene TRBJ2-5, with 7 bases fitting TRBD2. The CDR3 consists of 12 residues. CDR1 MNHEY and CDR2 SVGAGI come from the germline V gene. With V trimmed by 6 bases and J by 5 bases, 3 bases remained unmatched. The CDR3 DNA sequence: TGTGCCAGCAGCACTAGCGTCGAGACCCAGTACTTC. Protein sequence: CASSTSVETQYF.

The V gene is TRBV27, the J gene TRBJ1-1; 9 nucleotides line up with TRBD1. With 2 bases clipped from V and 0 bases from J, the junction kept 13 bases outside the gene matches. Per the germline V gene, CDR1 is MNHEY and CDR2 is SMNVEV (reference sequence). The CDR3 runs 19 residues. The CDR3 region has the DNA TGTGCCAGCAGTTTACATTCCCGGGACAGGGATATTATGAACACTGAAGCTTTCTTT. Translation gives CASSLHSRDRDIMNTEAFF.

V and J are TRBV4-2 and TRBJ2-7, with 8 bases fitting TRBD1. Germline trimming cut 2 bases from V and 4 bases from J; bases unmatched to any gene: 7. CDR1 and CDR2 (germline): LGHNA, YNFKEQ. This CDR3 has 15 residues. The CDR3 here is CASSQSRDRWYEQYF. For the CDR3, the DNA is TGTGCCAGCAGCCAATCCCGGGACAGGTGGTACGAGCAGTACTTC.

This clone was seen a handful of times. V is TRBV5-4 and J is TRBJ1-6, with TRBD1 matching over 7 bases. From germline, CDR1 is SGHNT and CDR2 YYREEE (reference sequence). After removal of 4 bases from V and 9 bases from J, the junction contained 7 bases not matched to a gene. The CDR3 runs to 14 residues. The CDR3 nucleotides are TGTGCCAGCAGCGTAGGGGGCACGGTTTCACCCCTCCACTTT. Protein: CASSVGGTVSPLHF.

This chain links TRBV15 with TRBJ2-3; TRBD1 matches at 7 bases. CDR3 length: 16 amino acids. J was trimmed by 7 bases and V by 0 bases; bases with no gene match: 10. The germline gives CDR1 LNHNV, CDR2 YYDKDF (reference sequence). CDR3 region: CATSRDRKTGSNTQYF. The CDR3 nucleotides are TGTGCCACCAGCAGAGATCGTAAGACAGGGAGTAATACGCAGTATTTT.

This clone was detected only once. The V and J genes are TRBV27 and TRBJ2-7, with TRBD2 as a possible D gene (6 bases). Germline-derived CDR1 and CDR2 are MNHEY and SMNVEV (reference sequence). The germline V and J ends were trimmed by 2 bases and 3 bases, with 11 bases remaining between them. The CDR3 has 14 amino acids. Here the CDR3 reads CASSLKQDYYEQYF. CDR3 nucleotide sequence: TGTGCCAGCAGTTTAAAACAGGACTACTACGAGCAGTACTTC.

V usage is TRBV25-1 and J usage is TRBJ1-5; a weak D match, TRBD1 (6 bases). Germline values: CDR1 MGHDK, CDR2 SYGVNS. This CDR3 region has 14 residues. Trimming left V 8 bases short and J 5 bases short, with 16 bases between. The CDR3 DNA is TGTGCCAGCGCAAAGACAGGAAGGGATCAGCCCCAGCATTTT. Translating gives CASAKTGRDQPQHF. Full variable domain (missing parts from reference TRBV25-1 and TRBJ1-5): EADIYQTPRYLVIGTGKKITLECSQTMGHDKMYWYQQDPGMELHLIHYSYGVNSTEKGDLSSESTVSRIRTEHFPLTLESARPSHTSQYLCASAKTGRDQPQHFGDGTRLSIL.

This chain uses TRBV27 with TRBJ1-4; the D gene is possibly TRBD1 (5 bases). The germline CDR1 and CDR2 sequences are MNHEY and SMNVEV (reference sequence). Deletions cut 3 bases from V and 7 bases from J, with 12 bases between. The CDR3 sequence is 14 residues long. CDR3 DNA sequence: TGTGCCAGCAGTTTGTCAGGGCGAACTGAAAAACTGTTTTTT. Translating it yields CASSLSGRTEKLFF.

This clone has more than one count but fewer than ten. V usage is TRBV2 and J usage is TRBJ2-7; the D gene is possibly TRBD2 (5 bases). From germline, CDR1 is SNHLY and CDR2 FYNNEI. V lost 7 bases to trimming and J lost 2 bases, with 12 bases between them. This CDR3 is 13 amino acids long. CDR3 sequence reads: CASTKPSPYEQYF. CDR3 DNA: TGTGCCAGCACCAAGCCTAGCCCCTACGAGCAGTACTTC.

V and J are TRBV6-6 and TRBJ2-7; D not certain. V was pared by 5 bases and J by 1 base, with 18 bases between. The CDR3 consists of 16 residues. CDR1 and CDR2 (germline): MNHNY, SVGAGI (reference sequence). CDR3 protein: CASSPRFGGESYEQYF. The CDR3 nucleotides read TGTGCCAGCAGTCCCCGTTTTGGCGGAGAATCCTACGAGCAGTACTTC.

The chain combines TRBV7-2 with TRBJ2-7, with 7 bases lining up with TRBD2. The V and J ends lost 0 bases and 4 bases, in that order; junction bases with no gene match: 9. CDR3 length: 16 residues. Germline CDR1 and CDR2: SGHTA and FQGNSA. CDR3 sequence reads: CASSLASASGPYEQYF. The CDR3 nucleotides read TGTGCCAGCAGCTTAGCCTCGGCTAGCGGACCATACGAGCAGTACTTC.

This sequence joins TRBV27 and TRBJ1-5, with 7 nucleotides matching TRBD1. V trimming: 6 bases; J trimming: 4 bases; junction bases outside the gene matches: 9. This CDR3 contains 15 residues. The germline V gene encodes CDR1 MNHEY and CDR2 SMNVEV (reference sequence). The CDR3 reads CASRGSTGPNQPQHF. The CDR3 bases are TGTGCCAGCAGGGGGTCGACAGGGCCGAATCAGCCCCAGCATTTT.

The rearrangement joins TRBV28 to TRBJ2-1; no clear D. The CDR3 is made up of 14 amino acids. V lost 2 bases and J lost 7, with 12 bases in between. The germline V gene encodes CDR1 MDHEN and CDR2 SYDVKM. The CDR3 reads CASSLPHSPNEQFF. In DNA, the CDR3 is TGTGCCAGCAGTTTACCCCACAGCCCAAATGAGCAGTTCTTC.

For the CDR3, the DNA is TGTGCCAGCAGCCCCCGGCTAGCGGGAGTTTTCCACGAGCAGTACTTC. Its protein is CASSPRLAGVFHEQYF. The chain links TRBV7-2 to TRBJ2-7; the match to TRBD2 covers 10 bases. The CDR3 is made up of 16 amino acids. After removal of 5 bases from V and 5 bases from J, the junction contained 12 bases not matched to a gene. CDR1 and CDR2 from the germline V gene are SGHTA and FQGNSA.